These 22 T cell receptor beta chains share one sample of origin, sequenced in a study of cytomegalovirus exposure and HLA in healthy donors. Libraries were prepared by immunoSEQ multiplex PCR; TCRdb keeps only in-frame clonotypes and omits some of them. The sample has about 120,000 clones; 89% are singletons. The specimen sequenced was PBMCs. The receptor source for this set is a woman between 18 and 29 years old in good health and CMV-seronegative.

About this clone itself: This CDR3 is also generated by other DNA sequences in the sample. This chain links TRBV11-3 with TRBJ2-1; 7 bases agree with TRBD1. The CDR3 extends over 15 amino acids. V lost 1 base to trimming and J lost 0 bases; unmatched junction nucleotides: 0. Germline values: CDR1 SGHNT, CDR2 YENEEA. CDR3 protein: CASSLGDSSYNEQFF. CDR3 bases: TGTGCCAGCAGCTTAGGGGACAGCTCCTACAATGAGCAGTTCTTC.

The chain carries TRBV27 and TRBJ2-2; 7 bases line up with TRBD1. After removal of 7 bases from V and 6 bases from J, the junction contained 8 bases not matched to a gene. This CDR3 contains 14 residues. Germline CDR1 is MNHEY and CDR2 is SMNVEV (reference sequence). CDR3 region: CASTTGFIPGELFF. The CDR3 DNA reads as TGTGCCAGCACGACAGGGTTTATCCCCGGGGAGCTGTTTTTT.

J is TRBJ1-2 and V is TRBV9; 7 bases are shared with TRBD1. CDR1 and CDR2 (germline): SGDLS, YYNGEE. The V and J ends lost 0 bases and 4 bases, in that order; junction bases with no gene match: 9. The CDR3 totals 16 residues. Written as DNA, the CDR3 is TGTGCCAGCAGCGTAGTAGGCGGGACAGAATTCTATGGCTACACCTTC. Translated, it gives CASSVVGGTEFYGYTF.

This chain joins TRBV28 and TRBJ2-7; the D gene is possibly TRBD1 (5 bases). Germline CDR1 is MDHEN and CDR2 is SYDVKM. Trimming took 5 bases from V and 6 from J, leaving 11 bases between them. The CDR3 is 12 residues long. The CDR3 loop is CASSQAGSEQYF. DNA for the CDR3: TGTGCCAGCAGTCAGGCAGGGTCCGAGCAGTACTTC. Looking up the rest from reference TRBV28 and TRBJ2-7 gives the full variable domain: DVKVTQSSRYLVKRTGEKVFLECVQDMDHENMFWYRQDPGLGLRLIYFSYDVKMKEKGDIPEGYSVSREKKERFSLILESASTNQTSMYLCASSQAGSEQYFGPGTRLTVT.

The rearrangement joins TRBV2 to TRBJ2-5, with a tentative D call TRBD1 (6 bases). The germline V gene has CDR1 SNHLY and CDR2 FYNNEI. The CDR3 totals 14 residues. Deletions cut 3 bases from V and 5 bases from J, with 13 bases between. As DNA, the CDR3 is TGTGCCAGCAGTGAGGCAGGGGCCGGGGAGACCCAGTACTTC. Translated, it gives CASSEAGAGETQYF.

The V gene is TRBV7-9, the J gene TRBJ2-3; D uncertain. Germline V CDR1 and CDR2: SEHNR, FQNEAQ (reference sequence). The CDR3 totals 12 residues. Deletions cut 2 bases from V and 2 bases from J, with 2 bases between. CDR3 sequence reads: CASSLLTDTQYF. As DNA, the CDR3 is TGTGCCAGCAGCTTACTCACAGATACGCAGTATTTT.

The chain couples TRBV29-1 to TRBJ2-7, with D possibly matching TRBD2 (5 bases). The V gene lost 4 bases and the J gene lost 3 bases, with 10 bases spanning the gap. The CDR3 contains 12 residues. CDR1 and CDR2 from the germline V gene are SQVTM and ANQGSEA. CDR3 sequence reads: CSVGVGSYEQYF. Written as DNA, the CDR3 is TGCAGCGTTGGGGTAGGGAGCTACGAGCAGTACTTC.

The chain couples TRBV7-6 to TRBJ2-1; a weak D match, TRBD2 (6 bases). The germline V gene encodes CDR1 SGHVS and CDR2 FNYEAQ. The V and J ends lost 6 bases and 1 base respectively, with 16 bases between them. This CDR3 is built from 16 residues. The DNA of the CDR3 is TGTGCCAGCAGTCCACTAGCCCGTACGTCCTACAATGAGCAGTTCTTC. Translated: CASSPLARTSYNEQFF.

For the CDR3, the DNA is TGTGCCAGCAGACTCGACAGGGGTTGGTACAATGAGCAGTTCTTC. It encodes CASRLDRGWYNEQFF. This rearrangement joins TRBV7-6 to TRBJ2-1; 8 positions match TRBD1. The germline V gene encodes CDR1 SGHVS and CDR2 FNYEAQ. The ends lost 6 bases at V and 4 bases at J; junction bases unmatched: 8. The CDR3 loop spans 15 amino acids. The whole variable domain, remainder taken from reference TRBV7-6 and TRBJ2-1, is GAGVSQSPRYKVTKRGQDVALRCDPISGHVSLYWYRQALGQGPEFLTYFNYEAQQDKSGLPNDRFSAERPEGSISTLTIQRTEQRDSAMYRCASRLDRGWYNEQFFGPGTRLTVL.

V and J are TRBV10-3 and TRBJ2-5; 10 nucleotides match TRBD2. The V segment lost 7 bases and the J segment 4 bases; nucleotides outside the gene matches: 9. This CDR3 is built from 15 residues. In germline, CDR1 is ENHRY, CDR2 SYGVKD. CDR3 coding DNA: TGTGCCATCATAAGCAGCGGGGGGGCCACAGAGACCCAGTACTTC. Translated, it gives CAIISSGGATETQYF.

This chain links TRBV2 with TRBJ2-3; D is perhaps TRBD1 (8 bases). CDR1 is SNHLY and CDR2 is FYNNEI in the germline V gene. Trimming took 7 bases from V and 4 from J, leaving 18 bases between them. This CDR3 is 15 amino acids long. In DNA form, the CDR3 reads TGTGCCAGCAACCCAGCGGGACAGGTAGCAGATACGCAGTATTTT. This gives the protein CASNPAGQVADTQYF.

V is TRBV28 and J is TRBJ1-4; D ambiguous. Germline values: CDR1 MDHEN, CDR2 SYDVKM. The CDR3 is 15 residues long. V dropped 3 bases and J dropped 1 base, with 9 bases sitting between them. CDR3 protein: CASSFFRGTNEKLFF. For the CDR3, the DNA is TGTGCCAGCAGTTTTTTCAGAGGAACTAATGAAAAACTGTTTTTT. Full variable domain (outside the CDR3, taken from reference TRBV28 and TRBJ1-4): DVKVTQSSRYLVKRTGEKVFLECVQDMDHENMFWYRQDPGLGLRLIYFSYDVKMKEKGDIPEGYSVSREKKERFSLILESASTNQTSMYLCASSFFRGTNEKLFFGSGTQLSVL.

In this sample, this clone turned up once. This chain joins TRBV7-9 and TRBJ1-2, with 7 nucleotides matching TRBD1. The J segment lost 4 bases and the V segment lost 3 bases, leaving 8 bases of the junction unmatched. Germline CDR1 reads SEHNR; CDR2 reads FQNEAQ (reference sequence). CDR3 size: 15 residues. CDR3 nucleotides: TGTGCCAGCAGCTTCTCCGGGACAGAGAGCTATGGCTACACCTTC. Protein sequence: CASSFSGTESYGYTF.

This chain joins TRBV11-2 and TRBJ1-4; 8 bases align to TRBD1. Unmatched junction bases numbered 10, after V lost 5 bases and J lost 8 bases. Germline V gene lookup returns CDR1 SGHAT and CDR2 FQNNGV. CDR3 length: 15 amino acids. The CDR3 protein is CASSPLRGPGEKLFF. In DNA, the CDR3 is TGTGCCAGCAGCCCACTCAGGGGGCCAGGAGAAAAACTGTTTTTT.

This clone was seen just once. The V call is TRBV5-4, the J call TRBJ1-1, with a tentative D call TRBD1 (6 bases). V lost 5 bases, J lost 0 bases, and 14 bases lay in between. The CDR3 runs 15 residues. Germline lookup yields CDR1 SGHNT and CDR2 YYREEE (reference sequence). The CDR3 is CASSRGGDMNTEAFF. CDR3 sequence (DNA): TGTGCCAGCAGTAGGGGGGGAGACATGAACACTGAAGCTTTCTTT. Drawing the rest from reference TRBV5-4 and TRBJ1-1, the complete variable domain is ETGVTQSPTHLIKTRGQQVTLRCSSQSGHNTVSWYQQALGQGPQFIFQYYREEENGRGNFPPRFSGLQFPNYSSELNVNALELDDSALYLCASSRGGDMNTEAFFGQGTRLTVV.

V is TRBV9 and J is TRBJ2-3; 8 positions match TRBD2. This CDR3 is built from 13 residues. Germline values: CDR1 SGDLS, CDR2 YYNGEE. Trimming took 0 bases from V and 6 from J; bases not matched to a gene: 0. The DNA for the CDR3 is TGTGCCAGCAGCGTAGGACTAGCGGATACGCAGTATTTT. Its translation is CASSVGLADTQYF.

The chain employs TRBV5-1 and TRBJ2-5; D is perhaps TRBD1 (5 bases). The CDR3 totals 15 residues. Per the germline V gene, CDR1 is SGHRS and CDR2 is YFSETQ. With 4 bases removed from V and 5 bases from J, the gap between germline ends came to 18 bases. The DNA for the CDR3 is TGCGCCAGCAGCCCTCGAGAGCAGGGCGTCGAGACCCAGTACTTC. It translates to CASSPREQGVETQYF.

This clone was detected once. V is TRBV19 and J is TRBJ2-7; D unclear. Trimming pared 1 base from V and 1 base from J, leaving 8 bases between. The CDR3 consists of 14 residues. The germline V gene encodes CDR1 LNHDA and CDR2 SQIVND (reference sequence). CDR3: CASSIAGGSYEQYF. The CDR3 DNA is TGTGCCAGTAGTATAGCCGGCGGATCCTACGAGCAGTACTTC.

This chain uses TRBV5-1 with TRBJ1-3, with TRBD1 matching 10 bases. CDR3 size: 14 residues. Germline CDR1 reads SGHRS; CDR2 reads YFSETQ. V lost 4 bases and J lost 8; bases outside the gene matches: 6. The CDR3 spells CASSRDRGEDTIYF. The CDR3, as DNA: TGCGCCAGCAGCCGGGACAGGGGAGAGGACACCATATATTTT.

This clone appeared a single time. J is TRBJ1-1 and V is TRBV4-2, with D unresolved. The length of the CDR3 is 15 residues. Trimming removed 0 bases at V and 1 base at J, with 9 bases between. Germline CDR1 is LGHNA and CDR2 is YNFKEQ. CDR3 region: CASSQEAGGNTEAFF. CDR3 nucleotide sequence: TGTGCCAGCAGCCAAGAGGCAGGTGGGAACACTGAAGCTTTCTTT.

The rearrangement links TRBV4-1 to TRBJ1-5; no reliable D call. Per the germline V gene, CDR1 is MGHRA and CDR2 is YSYEKL. This CDR3 is built from 16 residues. The V gene lost 7 bases and the J gene lost 0 bases, with 16 bases spanning the gap. The CDR3 here is CASKLTREGSNQPQHF. In DNA form, the CDR3 reads TGCGCCAGCAAGCTGACGCGGGAGGGTAGCAATCAGCCCCAGCATTTT.

Only one count was recorded for this clone. The chain recombines TRBV5-4 with TRBJ2-4; TRBD1 might be the D (7 bases). Germline CDR1 and CDR2: SGHNT and YYREEE (reference sequence). The CDR3 sequence is 17 residues long. Trimming took off 4 bases at V and 0 bases at J, with 17 bases between the two ends. The CDR3 loop is CASSPGQAGTAKNIQYF. Written as DNA, the CDR3 is TGTGCCAGCAGCCCTGGACAGGCGGGGACAGCCAAAAACATTCAGTACTTC.